This T cell receptor (beta chain) was obtained from a study of blood T cell repertoires in COVID-19. This clone was recorded a few times. The CDR3 runs to 12 residues. Trimming pared 8 bases from V and 8 bases from J, leaving 12 bases between. Looked up from germline, CDR1 is MNHEY and CDR2 is SMNVEV (reference sequence). A Seattle source enrolled patients during active infection and followed them longitudinally. The protocol was immunoSEQ multiplex PCR, while the TCRdb copy is restricted to in-frame clones and leaves out a portion. The profile shows around 370,000 clones, roughly 90% of them singletons.

The sequenced sample consisted of peripheral blood. The gene calls are TRBV27 and TRBJ1-4; D is uncertain. This TCR derives from a woman aged 70-85 years with COVID-19, enrolled during active disease. DNA of the CDR3: TGTGCCAGCCGACGTTCCGGGGAAAAACTGTTTTTT. It encodes CASRRSGEKLFF. Full variable domain (missing parts from reference TRBV27 and TRBJ1-4): EAQVTQNPRYLITVTGKKLTVTCSQNMNHEYMSWYRQDPGLGLRQIYYSMNVEVTDKGDVPEGYKVSRKEKRNFPLILESPSPNQTSLYFCASRRSGEKLFFGSGTQLSVL.